One sample yielded the 22 T cell receptor beta chains listed below, sequenced in a study of T cell repertoires in cytomegalovirus infection. For these receptors, no antigen is known. TCRdb redid the calling of the reads with MiXCR, one entry per CDR3 protein. This sample carries some 270,000 distinct CDR3 sequences, roughly 21% of them seen once, and the ten largest clones take under 25%. Sample: cultured PBMCs, taken from culture after CMV antigen stimulation. These receptors all come from a human donor in good health (CMV status not recorded). Some clones in this sample may be carry-over from other donors' samples.

The J gene is TRBJ2-7, the V gene TRBV12-5; D may be TRBD2 (5 bases). The length of the CDR3 is 12 residues. The germline V gene has CDR1 LGHNT and CDR2 FRNRAP. The ends were cut back, 3 bases at V and 3 bases at J, with 6 bases in the middle. The CDR3 DNA sequence: TGTGCTAGTGGTTTTAGCGTCTACGAGCAGTACTTC. It yields the protein CASGFSVYEQYF.

The J gene is TRBJ2-7, the V gene TRBV5-6, with 10 bases aligning to TRBD1. This CDR3 contains 14 residues. V was clipped by 4 bases and J by 7 bases; unmatched bases: 8. From germline, CDR1 is SGHDT and CDR2 YYEEEE. The CDR3: CASSPRDRGREQYF. CDR3 DNA sequence: TGTGCCAGCAGCCCCCGGGACAGGGGAAGGGAGCAGTACTTC.

In its sample, this clonotype was seen once. The chain has TRBV12-3 or TRBV12-4 and TRBJ2-3; D uncertain. V dropped 3 bases and J dropped 0 bases, with 7 bases sitting between them. This CDR3 comprises 14 residues. In DNA, the CDR3 is TGTGCCAGCAGTTTCTCGACTAGCACAGATACGCAGTATTTT. Translation: CASSFSTSTDTQYF.

This clonotype occurred many times. The rearrangement uses TRBV7-2 and TRBJ2-3; either TRBD1 or TRBD2 may fit D (5 bases each). The germline V and J ends were trimmed by 5 bases and 5 bases, with 23 bases remaining between them. Germline V CDR1 and CDR2: SGHTA, FQGNSA. This CDR3 spans 17 amino acids. CDR3 nucleotide sequence: TGTGCCAGCAGCCCGAAGGCTGGGACGGTCCCGGGAGATACGCAGTATTTT. Translated: CASSPKAGTVPGDTQYF. The full variable domain, its missing parts supplied by reference TRBV7-2 and TRBJ2-3, is GAGVSQSPSNKVTEKGKDVELRCDPISGHTALYWYRQSLGQGLEFLIYFQGNSAPDKSGLPSDRFSAERTGGSVSTLTIQRTQQEDSAVYLCASSPKAGTVPGDTQYFGPGTRLTVL.

This clonotype was recorded a few times. The chain recombines TRBV5-4 with TRBJ2-7, with 8 bases matching TRBD2. CDR1 is SGHNT and CDR2 is YYREEE in the germline V gene (reference sequence). V gave up 4 bases and J gave up 6 bases; unmatched junction bases: 6. The CDR3 is 13 residues long. CDR3 region: CASSPPGGGEQYF. The DNA for the CDR3 is TGTGCCAGCAGCCCCCCCGGGGGGGGCGAGCAGTACTTC.

The table lists this clonotype with many counts. This sequence joins TRBV7-2 and TRBJ1-6, with 8 bases lining up with TRBD1. This CDR3 has 15 amino acids. With V trimmed by 7 bases and J by 9 bases, 11 bases remained unmatched. CDR1 and CDR2 (germline): SGHTA, FQGNSA. The CDR3 DNA follows: TGTGCCAGCAACGACCCAGGGGGCGGTGGTTCACCCCTCCACTTT. This encodes CASNDPGGGGSPLHF.

The rearrangement uses TRBV18 and TRBJ2-7; 8 bases agree with TRBD2. The germline CDR1 and CDR2 sequences are KGHSH and LQKENI. This CDR3 has 13 amino acids. V lost 6 bases, J lost 5 bases, and 6 bases stayed unmatched. CDR3 loop: CASSPGGYHEQYF. CDR3 nucleotide sequence: TGTGCCAGCTCCCCGGGGGGGTACCACGAGCAGTACTTC.

There are many counts of this clonotype. The V and J genes are TRBV7-2 and TRBJ2-3, with 14 nucleotides matching TRBD2. J was trimmed by 4 bases and V by 5 bases; bases with no gene match: 5. The CDR3 spans 16 residues. CDR1 and CDR2 from the germline V gene are SGHTA and FQGNSA. CDR3 protein: CASSRLAGGQADTQYF. CDR3 in DNA: TGTGCCAGCAGCCGACTAGCGGGAGGGCAAGCAGATACGCAGTATTTT.

This clonotype has a count of ten or more. The rearrangement links TRBV7-2 to TRBJ2-2; D perhaps matches TRBD2 (6 bases). With 1 base removed from V and 4 bases from J, the gap between germline ends came to 7 bases. The CDR3 loop spans 14 amino acids. Germline V gene data show CDR1 as SGHTA and CDR2 as FQGNSA. The CDR3 loop reads CASSLVSGTGELFF. CDR3 DNA sequence: TGTGCCAGCAGCTTAGTTAGCGGCACCGGGGAGCTGTTTTTT.

The chain employs TRBV19 and TRBJ2-2; D possibly corresponds to TRBD2 (5 bases). Germline V gene lookup returns CDR1 LNHDA and CDR2 SQIVND (reference sequence). The CDR3 has 14 residues. V dropped 8 bases and J dropped 7 bases, with 17 bases sitting between them. The CDR3 DNA is TGTGCCAGTTACCGAATGGGCGCGGGCGGGGAGCTGTTTTTT. Translation gives CASYRMGAGGELFF.

This sequence joins TRBV10-3 and TRBJ1-2; unclear D gene. The CDR3 consists of 11 residues. Germline V lookup: CDR1 ENHRY, CDR2 SYGVKD. Trimming removed 10 bases from V and 4 bases from J, with 10 bases in between. CDR3 amino acids: CATRSSYGYTF. The CDR3 DNA is TGTGCCACCCGGTCCTCCTATGGCTACACCTTC.

This rearrangement joins TRBV7-2 to TRBJ1-3; D is ambiguous. Between the trimmed V and J ends, which lost 2 bases and 4 bases, there was a span of 12 bases. Looked up from germline, CDR1 is SGHTA and CDR2 is FQGNSA. This CDR3 region has 15 residues. CDR3 amino acids: CASSLQSNLGNTIYF. For the CDR3, the DNA is TGTGCCAGCAGCTTACAGAGTAACCTGGGAAACACCATATATTTT.

Ten or more counts support this clonotype. The genes are TRBV7-2 and TRBJ2-5; D unclear. The CDR3 contains 14 residues. V lost 1 base to trimming and J lost 5 bases, with 11 bases between them. Germline lookup yields CDR1 SGHTA and CDR2 FQGNSA. The CDR3: CASSLDARKETQYF. CDR3 DNA sequence: TGTGCCAGCAGCTTAGATGCTAGAAAGGAGACCCAGTACTTC.

The chain uses TRBV27 and TRBJ1-2, with D uncertain. CDR3 length: 13 amino acids. Germline CDR1 is MNHEY and CDR2 is SMNVEV (reference sequence). V was pared by 3 bases and J by 2 bases, with 7 bases between. The CDR3 sequence is CASSFVGNYGYTF. For the CDR3, the DNA is TGTGCCAGCAGTTTCGTCGGGAACTATGGCTACACCTTC.

This sequence joins TRBV14 and TRBJ2-3; 8 bases agree with TRBD1. This CDR3 contains 16 residues. Trimming at V came to 3 bases and at J to 2 bases, leaving 7 bases not matched to a gene. CDR1 is SGHDN, CDR2 FVKESK, per germline. The CDR3 DNA is TGTGCCAGCAGCCAGATCAGGGGGCCGTTCACAGATACGCAGTATTTT. Protein sequence: CASSQIRGPFTDTQYF.

The genes are TRBV4-2 and TRBJ1-1, with D uncertain. The CDR3 runs to 12 residues. Trimming took off 1 base at V and 7 bases at J, with 7 bases between the two ends. The germline gives CDR1 LGHNA, CDR2 YNFKEQ. For the CDR3, the DNA is TGTGCCAGCAGCCAAGGTGTGGATGAAGCTTTCTTT. Translated, it gives CASSQGVDEAFF.

This clonotype was detected ten times or more. The chain employs TRBV5-1 and TRBJ2-4; the D is unclear. V shed 0 bases and J shed 8 bases, with 9 bases lying between them. Germline values: CDR1 SGHRS, CDR2 YFSETQ. This CDR3 has 13 amino acids. As DNA, the CDR3 is TGCGCCAGCAGCTTGGATCTGGGCTACATTCAGTACTTC. Its protein is CASSLDLGYIQYF.

This clonotype was found many times. The rearrangement links TRBV27 to TRBJ1-2, with D perhaps TRBD1 (6 bases). Trimming removed 1 base at V and 0 bases at J, with 15 bases between. There are 17 residues in the CDR3. Germline assignment: CDR1 MNHEY and CDR2 SMNVEV (reference sequence). The CDR3 nucleotides read TGTGCCAGCAGTTTATATTCGGGGGCCAATACTAACTATGGCTACACCTTC. This sequence encodes CASSLYSGANTNYGYTF.

The V call is TRBV12-3 or TRBV12-4, the J call TRBJ2-6; D not resolved. V was cut by 3 bases and J by 1 base, with 4 bases left in between. The CDR3 runs to 14 residues. CDR3 bases: TGTGCCAGCAGTTTCTCATCTGGGGCCAACGTCCTGACTTTC. Protein: CASSFSSGANVLTF.

The gene calls are TRBV29-1 and TRBJ2-5; D possibly corresponds to TRBD2 (5 bases). V lost 8 bases and J lost 5, with 15 bases in between. CDR3 length: 12 amino acids. Per germline, CDR1 SQVTM and CDR2 ANQGSEA. The CDR3 spells CSFEGGGETQYF. The CDR3 bases are TGCAGCTTCGAAGGAGGTGGGGAGACCCAGTACTTC.

The chain uses TRBV5-1 and TRBJ2-7, with TRBD2 matching over 9 bases. The CDR3 spans 17 residues. J lost 3 bases, V lost 5 bases, and 15 bases had no gene match. Per germline, CDR1 SGHRS and CDR2 YFSETQ. The CDR3: CASSQGLRTSADYEQYF. CDR3 bases: TGCGCCAGCAGTCAGGGGTTGAGGACTAGCGCAGACTACGAGCAGTACTTC.

The chain employs TRBV12-3 or TRBV12-4 and TRBJ1-1; perhaps TRBD1 as D (5 bases). Trimming stripped 7 bases from V and 6 bases from J, with 21 bases between. CDR3 size: 15 residues. The CDR3 sequence is CASTPRGTLPAEAFF. The CDR3 nucleotides are TGTGCCAGCACCCCCCGGGGGACTCTTCCCGCTGAAGCTTTCTTT.